The subject of this entry is one TCR beta chain. What it recognizes is unknown. The V end was cut by 3 bases, the J end by 6 bases, with 15 bases between. This CDR3 comprises 14 residues. The germline V gene has CDR1 MGHRA and CDR2 YSYEKL. The sample belongs to a study of T cells in localized non-small cell lung cancer. Regarding the study as a whole: It was uninvolved adjacent lung that showed the highest T cell clonality, exceeding tumor. Prolonged overall survival went with higher T cell density in the blood. Only one tumor region was sequenced, so heterogeneity remains possible. Appearance in adjacent lung was seen for a median around 60 of the top 100 tumor clones.

Here immunoSEQ multiplex PCR was the method, and the copy in TCRdb shows in-frame clones only, minus some. The table records under 50,000 clones, about nine tenths of them present only once. The receptor was isolated from a male donor aged 60 or over with stage II lung adenocarcinoma. This chain uses TRBV4-1 with TRBJ2-7; possibly TRBD2 for D (5 bases). The source material was peripheral blood mononuclear cells, sampled before any cancer treatment. The CDR3 DNA is TGCGCCAGCAGCCAGGAACTAGGGTCAGGCGAGCAGTACTTC. It yields the protein CASSQELGSGEQYF.